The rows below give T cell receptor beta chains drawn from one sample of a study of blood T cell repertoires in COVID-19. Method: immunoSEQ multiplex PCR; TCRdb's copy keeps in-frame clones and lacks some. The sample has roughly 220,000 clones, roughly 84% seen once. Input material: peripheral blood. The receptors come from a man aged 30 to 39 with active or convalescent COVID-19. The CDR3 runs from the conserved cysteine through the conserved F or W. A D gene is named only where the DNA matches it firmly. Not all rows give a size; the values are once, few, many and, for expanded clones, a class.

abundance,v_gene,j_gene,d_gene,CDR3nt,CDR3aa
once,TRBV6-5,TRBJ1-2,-,TGTGCCAGCAGTTCTCTCGGTCCTTTCGTCGGCTACACCTTC,CASSSLGPFVGYTF
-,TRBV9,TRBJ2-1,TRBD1,TGTGCCAGCAGCGTATTGGCCGGGACAGTCGGCAATGAGCAGTTCTTC,CASSVLAGTVGNEQFF
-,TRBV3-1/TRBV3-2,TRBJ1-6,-,TGTGCCAGCAGCCAGGGACGGGAGGATTCACCCCTCCACTTT,CASSQGREDSPLHF
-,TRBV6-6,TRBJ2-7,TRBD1,TGTGCCAGCAGTTACAACCCGGGACAGGGTTTCTACGAGCAGTACTTC,CASSYNPGQGFYEQYF
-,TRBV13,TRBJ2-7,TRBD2,TGTGCCAGCAGCTTAGGTGCGGGGGGCCTCTACGAGCAGTACTTC,CASSLGAGGLYEQYF
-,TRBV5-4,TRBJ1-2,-,TGTGCCAGCAGCTTAGTCACAGACTATGGCTACACCTTC,CASSLVTDYGYTF
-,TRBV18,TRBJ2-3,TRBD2,TGTGCCAGCTCACCCCTAGGACTAGTCTGGGATACGCAGTATTTT,CASSPLGLVWDTQYF
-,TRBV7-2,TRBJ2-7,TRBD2,TGTGCCAGCAGCAAAAGTGGACTAGCGGGGGGGCCGTTCTCCTACGAGCAGTACTTC,CASSKSGLAGGPFSYEQYF
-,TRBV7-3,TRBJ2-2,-,TGTGCCAGCAGCTTATCGGGCACCGGGGAGCTGTTTTTT,CASSLSGTGELFF
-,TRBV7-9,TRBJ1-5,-,TGTGCCAGCAGCTGGGACGGAGGGGGCAATCAGCCCCAGCATTTT,CASSWDGGGNQPQHF
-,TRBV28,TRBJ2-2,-,TGTGCCAGCAGTTCAATCGGGGAGCTGTTTTTT,CASSSIGELFF
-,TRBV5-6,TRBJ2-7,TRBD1,TGTGCCAGCAGCGAGACCGGGACAGGGGGCGAACGGTACTTC,CASSETGTGGERYF
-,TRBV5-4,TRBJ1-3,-,TGTGCCAGCAGACAGGACCTCTCTGGAAACACCATATATTTT,CASRQDLSGNTIYF
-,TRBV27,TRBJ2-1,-,TGTGCCAGCAGTTTATCGTGGAGGGGGGGCTACAATGAGCAGTTCTTC,CASSLSWRGGYNEQFF
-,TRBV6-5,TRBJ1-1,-,TGTGCCAGCAGCCCCGTGGGGGGGGCGGCTGAAGCTTTCTTT,CASSPVGGAAEAFF
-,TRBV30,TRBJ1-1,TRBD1,TGTGCCTGGAGGAGACAGGGGCTCACTGAAGCTTTCTTT,CAWRRQGLTEAFF
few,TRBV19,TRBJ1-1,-,TGTGCCAGCCTAGCGGAGAGTGGGGCTTGGGCTGAAGCTTTCTTT,CASLAESGAWAEAFF
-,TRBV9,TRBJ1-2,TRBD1,TGTGCCAGCAGCGTGGGACAGGGTAACTATGGCTACACCTTC,CASSVGQGNYGYTF
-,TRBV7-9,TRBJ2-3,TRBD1,TGTGCCAGCAGCTTAGGGGGACAGGGGGCAGATACGCAGTATTTT,CASSLGGQGADTQYF
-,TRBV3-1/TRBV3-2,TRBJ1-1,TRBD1,TGTGCCAGCAGCTCCTGGGACAGAATGAACACTGAAGCTTTCTTT,CASSSWDRMNTEAFF
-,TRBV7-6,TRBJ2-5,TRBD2,TGTGCCAGCAGCTTAGAGCTAGCGGGGGTGATGCCGACCCAGTACTTC,CASSLELAGVMPTQYF
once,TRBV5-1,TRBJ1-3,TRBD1,TGCGCCAGCAGCTTGGAGGGACAGACGAAGTCTGGAAACACCATATATTTT,CASSLEGQTKSGNTIYF
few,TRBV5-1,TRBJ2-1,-,TGCGCCAGCAGACCGGGGATTTCAAATGAGCAGTTCTTC,CASRPGISNEQFF
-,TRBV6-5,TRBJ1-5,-,TGTGCCAGCATTCAGGAGCCCCAGCATTTT,CASIQEPQHF
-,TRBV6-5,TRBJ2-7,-,TGTGCCAGCAGGGGGGGGGACACCAACTACGAGCAGTACTTC,CASRGGDTNYEQYF
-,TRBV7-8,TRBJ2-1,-,TGTGCCAGCAGCAGACAATCAACCGGGAGCTCCTACAATGAGCAGTTCTTC,CASSRQSTGSSYNEQFF